This T cell receptor (beta chain) stems from a study of blood T cell repertoires in COVID-19. Overall study context: Specimens from acute and convalescent COVID-19 originated in the United States, Italy and Spain. T cells, B-cell-depleted T cells, or PBMCs provided the cDNA or gDNA that served as material.

Source study methods: For nucleated cells, counts were estimated from reference gene primer amplification. TCRdb keeps only in-frame clones here, not all; method: immunoSEQ multiplex PCR. V and J calls and clone size are as listed in that table; D and trimming were resolved from the DNA. The profile shows 130,000 to 150,000 clones, 65% to 85% of them singletons. Specimen: peripheral blood. This receptor was identified in a man in his sixties with active or convalescent COVID-19.

In DNA form, the CDR3 reads TGTGCCAGCAGTCTTAGACAGGCAGATACGCAGTATTTT. Its protein is CASSLRQADTQYF. The chain combines TRBV12-3 or TRBV12-4 with TRBJ2-3; D may be TRBD1 (6 bases). The V and J ends lost 5 bases and 4 bases respectively, with 10 bases between them. CDR3 length equals 13 residues.